This TCR beta chain was documented in a study of blood T cell repertoires in COVID-19. About the study: COVID-19 samples, acute and convalescent, were from the United States, Italy and Spain.

TCRdb's copy holds only in-frame clones and misses some; the assay was immunoSEQ multiplex PCR. Among 110,000 to 150,000 clones listed, around four fifths were seen once. Germline V lookup: CDR1 SGHNT, CDR2 YYREEE (reference sequence). Trimming removed 3 bases from V and 0 bases from J, with 10 bases in between. CDR3 size: 15 residues. Individuals drawn from around 24 US areas were roughly 18 to 89 years old. Cohort 3 donors were reported recovered after two negative PCRs, clearance, or symptom resolution. Source material: PBMCs or T cells enriched from blood (not recorded which). The chain uses TRBV5-4 and TRBJ2-1; tentatively, D is TRBD1 (6 bases). The receptor comes from a woman aged 40-49 years who had recovered from COVID-19. DNA for the CDR3: TGTGCCAGCAGCTCAATACAGGGCTCCTACAATGAGCAGTTCTTC. This sequence encodes CASSSIQGSYNEQFF.